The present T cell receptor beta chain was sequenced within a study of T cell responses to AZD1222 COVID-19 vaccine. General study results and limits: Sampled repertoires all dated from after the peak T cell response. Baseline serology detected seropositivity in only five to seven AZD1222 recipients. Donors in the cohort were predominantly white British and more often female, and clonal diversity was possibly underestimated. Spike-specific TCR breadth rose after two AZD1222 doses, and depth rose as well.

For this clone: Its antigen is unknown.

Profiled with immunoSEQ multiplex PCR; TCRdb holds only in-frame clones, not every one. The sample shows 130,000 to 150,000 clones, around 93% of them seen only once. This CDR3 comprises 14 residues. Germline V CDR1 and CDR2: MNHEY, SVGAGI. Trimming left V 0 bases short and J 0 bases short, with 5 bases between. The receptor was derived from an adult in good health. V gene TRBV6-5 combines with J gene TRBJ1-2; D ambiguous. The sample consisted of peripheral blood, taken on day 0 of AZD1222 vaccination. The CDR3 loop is CASSYSTANYGYTF. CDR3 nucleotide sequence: TGTGCCAGCAGTTACTCGACGGCTAACTATGGCTACACCTTC.